Below, one T cell receptor (beta chain) is given with its context. The antigen is not known. The sample originates from a study of CD4 T cells in relation to SARS-CoV-2 and coronaviruses. Study at large: PBMCs were cultured with antigen for roughly 9 days before TCR beta sequencing.

CD4+ T cells from unexposed donors were obtained before the COVID-19 pandemic (2011-2018). After 10 to 11 days of culture, CD4+ T cells were isolated. On days 3 and 7, cultures got half fresh IL-2 medium. TCRdb keeps only in-frame clones here, not all; method: immunoSEQ multiplex PCR. The sample lists about 18,000 clones; roughly 80% were seen once. This CDR3 is built from 14 residues. V gave up 3 bases and J gave up 7 bases, with 15 bases separating them. The V gene's germline CDR1 is MNHNS and CDR2 SASEGT. The study's findings and limits: Crossreactive clones expanded significantly less to SARS-CoV-2 than monoreactive clones. Pre-pandemic and post-infection samples never came from the same donor.

Sequenced: CD4+ T cells from PBMCs, cultured in vitro. The chain uses TRBV6-1 and TRBJ1-1, with D unresolved. The receptor comes from a human donor in good health. The CDR3 protein is CASSERNRDREAFF. CDR3 bases: TGTGCCAGCAGTGAGCGGAACCGGGATCGTGAAGCTTTCTTT.